This T cell receptor (beta chain) was obtained from a study of CD8+CD57+ T cells in acquired aplastic anemia. Looking at the study overall: The average for DNA from sorted CD4+ and CD8+ cells was 3.2 ug.

Using genomic DNA as the template, TCR beta VDJ and CDR3 profiling was carried out. MiXCR, run by TCRdb on the reads, gives a single entry per CDR3 protein. This repertoire shows fewer than 200,000 distinct CDR3 sequences, roughly 63% found once; its top ten account for about 50%. CDR3 length: 14 residues. Trimming stripped 3 bases from V and 2 bases from J, with 11 bases between. Germline V gene sequence: CDR1 SGHNT, CDR2 YYREEE (reference sequence). Sequenced: sorted CD4+, CD8+, or CD8+CD57+ T cells (not recorded which) from PBMCs. The chain recombines TRBV5-4 with TRBJ1-2; D gene uncertain. The TCR sequence derives from a human donor in good health. The CDR3: CASSWTTSNYGYTF. The CDR3 DNA follows: TGTGCCAGCAGCTGGACTACCAGCAACTATGGCTACACCTTC. Based on the CDR3 plus reference TRBV5-4 and TRBJ1-2, the full variable domain is ETGVTQSPTHLIKTRGQQVTLRCSSQSGHNTVSWYQQALGQGPQFIFQYYREEENGRGNFPPRFSGLQFPNYSSELNVNALELDDSALYLCASSWTTSNYGYTFGSGTRLTVV.